The entry below describes one T cell receptor beta chain. The data originate from a study of blood T cell repertoires in COVID-19. About the study: The origin of the acute and convalescent COVID-19 samples was the United States, Italy and Spain. Nucleic acid was either cDNA or gDNA, and it came from T cells, B-cell-depleted T cells, or PBMCs.

Those who participated ranged in age from about 18 to 89 years and resided in about two dozen US areas. Assignment of participants to cohorts was predicated upon participant-reported clinical history. CDR1 is MNHEY, CDR2 SMNVEV, per germline (reference sequence). The V end was cut by 5 bases, the J end by 8 bases, with 13 bases between. The CDR3 contains 13 residues. The table came from immunoSEQ multiplex PCR; TCRdb's copy has only in-frame clones and leaves some out. The sample includes approximately 250,000 clones, 75% to 90% of them seen just once. This receptor was identified in a woman between 25 and 40 years old with acute COVID-19. The sample consisted of PBMCs or T cells enriched from blood (not recorded which). The chain carries TRBV27 and TRBJ2-4; D not certain. The CDR3 DNA sequence: TGTGCCAGCAGTCCCTCGGGTACGGACATTCAGTACTTC. It yields the protein CASSPSGTDIQYF.